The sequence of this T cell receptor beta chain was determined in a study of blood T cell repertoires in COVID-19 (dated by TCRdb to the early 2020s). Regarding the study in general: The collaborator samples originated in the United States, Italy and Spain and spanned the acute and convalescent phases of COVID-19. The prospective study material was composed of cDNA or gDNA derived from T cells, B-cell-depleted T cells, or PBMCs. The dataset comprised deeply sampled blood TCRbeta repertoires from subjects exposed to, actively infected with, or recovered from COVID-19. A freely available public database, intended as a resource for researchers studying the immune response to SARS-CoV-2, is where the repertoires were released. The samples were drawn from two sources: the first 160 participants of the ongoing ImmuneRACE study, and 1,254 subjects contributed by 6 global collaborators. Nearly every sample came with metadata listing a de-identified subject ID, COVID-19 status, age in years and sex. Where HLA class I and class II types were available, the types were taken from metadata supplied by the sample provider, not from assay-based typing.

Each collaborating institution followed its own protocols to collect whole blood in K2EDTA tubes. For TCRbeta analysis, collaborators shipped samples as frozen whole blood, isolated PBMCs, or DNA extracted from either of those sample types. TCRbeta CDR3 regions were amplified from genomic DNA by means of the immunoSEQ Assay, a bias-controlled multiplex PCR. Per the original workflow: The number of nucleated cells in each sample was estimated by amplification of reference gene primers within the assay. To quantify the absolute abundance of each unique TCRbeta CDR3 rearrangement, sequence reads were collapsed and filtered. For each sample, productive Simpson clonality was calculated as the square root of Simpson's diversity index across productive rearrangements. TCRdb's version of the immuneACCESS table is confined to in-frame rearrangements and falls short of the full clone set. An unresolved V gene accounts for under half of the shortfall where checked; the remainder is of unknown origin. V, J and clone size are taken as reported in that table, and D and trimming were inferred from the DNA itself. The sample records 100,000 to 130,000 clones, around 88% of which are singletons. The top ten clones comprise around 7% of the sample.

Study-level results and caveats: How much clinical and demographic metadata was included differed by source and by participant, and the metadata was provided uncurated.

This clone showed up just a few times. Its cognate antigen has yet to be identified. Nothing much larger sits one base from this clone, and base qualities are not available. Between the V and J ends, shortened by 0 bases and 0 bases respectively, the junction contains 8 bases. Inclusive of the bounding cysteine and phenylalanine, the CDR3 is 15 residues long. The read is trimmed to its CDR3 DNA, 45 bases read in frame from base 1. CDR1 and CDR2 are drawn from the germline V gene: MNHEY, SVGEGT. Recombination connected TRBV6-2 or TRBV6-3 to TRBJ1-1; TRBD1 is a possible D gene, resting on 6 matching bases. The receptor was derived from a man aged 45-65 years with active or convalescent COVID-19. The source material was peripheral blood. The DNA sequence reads TGTGCCAGCAGTTACTCGGACAGCCTGAACACTGAAGCTTTCTTT. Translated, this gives CASSYSDSLNTEAFF.